The 30 T cell receptor beta chains in this list originate from one sample, sequenced in a study of blood T cells in healthy people across ages. Sample-barcoded 5' priming and a J-beta primer mix drove a second PCR of about 6 to 12 cycles. TCRdb independently ran MiXCR on the 5' RACE reads; one entry per CDR3 protein. The sample lists about 750,000 distinct CDR3 sequences; roughly 50% were seen once. The sample consisted of blood. The receptors were gathered from a man older than 75 in good health.

The V call is TRBV9, the J call TRBJ2-3, with D perhaps matching TRBD1 (5 bases). Germline V CDR1 and CDR2: SGDLS, YYNGEE. This CDR3 comprises 14 residues. Trimming pared 4 bases from V and 4 bases from J, leaving 13 bases between. CDR3 nucleotide sequence: TGTGCCAGCAGCTCCAGGGTATCAGCAGATACGCAGTATTTT. This encodes CASSSRVSADTQYF.

The chain employs TRBV25-1 and TRBJ2-5; 10 bases align to TRBD2. The germline gives CDR1 MGHDK, CDR2 SYGVNS. With 7 bases clipped from V and 12 bases from J, the junction kept 14 bases outside the gene matches. The CDR3 has 14 amino acids. CDR3 nucleotides: TGTGCCAGCACCCTCGGACTAGCGGCCTCACCAAAGTACTTC. Protein: CASTLGLAASPKYF.

J is TRBJ2-7 and V is TRBV5-1, with 12 bases fitting TRBD1. The V gene end was trimmed by 4 bases and the J gene end by 5 bases; junction bases not matched to a gene: 10. The CDR3 runs to 16 residues. Germline-derived CDR1 and CDR2 are SGHRS and YFSETQ. The DNA for the CDR3 is TGCGCCAGCAGCAGGACCGGGACAGGGGGCGGCGACGAGCAGTACTTC. It codes for CASSRTGTGGGDEQYF.

In its sample, this clonotype was seen a few times. This chain links TRBV25-1 with TRBJ2-5; TRBD1 matches 7 bases. From germline, CDR1 is MGHDK and CDR2 SYGVNS. The CDR3 loop spans 14 amino acids. V dropped 5 bases and J dropped 2; count of bases not matched to a gene: 5. The DNA of the CDR3 is TGTGCCAGCAGTATACCGGGACAGCAAGAGACCCAGTACTTC. Amino acid sequence: CASSIPGQQETQYF.

The gene calls are TRBV20-1 and TRBJ2-3; 8 bases are shared with TRBD1. This CDR3 has 12 amino acids. Germline V gene sequence: CDR1 DFQATT, CDR2 SNEGSKA (reference sequence). Trimming cost V 7 bases and J 4 bases; bases outside gene matches: 4. CDR3 amino acids: CSVGQAADTQYF. The CDR3 nucleotides read TGCAGTGTGGGACAGGCAGCAGATACGCAGTATTTT.

The chain couples TRBV6-1 to TRBJ2-7; perhaps TRBD2 as D (5 bases). V was pared by 3 bases and J by 0 bases, with 12 bases between. Germline lookup yields CDR1 MNHNS and CDR2 SASEGT. The CDR3 is 15 amino acids. The CDR3 is CASSEPVGVSYEQYF. The CDR3 coding sequence is TGTGCCAGCAGTGAGCCGGTCGGGGTCTCCTACGAGCAGTACTTC.

The chain combines TRBV27 with TRBJ2-5; TRBD2 matches 9 bases. The closer fit of TRBJ2-7 to the DNA end suggests the J call may be wrong. Germline CDR1 is MNHEY and CDR2 is SMNVEV (reference sequence). This CDR3 has 15 residues. The CDR3 reads CAGGGGHPRPYEQYF. In nucleotides, the CDR3 is TGTGCCGGCGGGGGGGGACACCCGAGACCCTACGAGCAGTACTTC.

The chain employs TRBV3-1 and TRBJ2-3; D gene uncertain. Germline V CDR1 and CDR2: LGHDT, YNNKEL (reference sequence). This CDR3 is 14 amino acids long. Trimming took off 4 bases at V and 6 bases at J, with 14 bases between the two ends. Here the CDR3 DNA reads TGTGCCAGCAGCCTGAGTGGGTCCAGCGATACGCAGTATTTT. It specifies CASSLSGSSDTQYF.

The rearrangement links TRBV7-8 to TRBJ2-5; the match to TRBD1 covers 9 bases. The J segment lost 1 base and the V segment lost 2 bases, leaving 2 bases of the junction unmatched. The CDR3 runs 15 residues. Germline CDR1 SGHVS, CDR2 FQNEAQ. CDR3 in DNA: TGTGCCAGCAGCTTATGGACAGGGGTCCAAGAGACCCAGTACTTC. Protein: CASSLWTGVQETQYF.

The V gene is TRBV2, the J gene TRBJ1-1, with 7 bases aligning to TRBD1. CDR3 size: 15 residues. Germline-derived CDR1 and CDR2 are SNHLY and FYNNEI. Losses at the gene ends were 8 bases for V and 10 bases for J; bases not matched to a gene: 19. DNA for the CDR3: TGTGCCAGCTGGCCCCCCCGGACAGGTAGGGAGGGAGCTTTCTTT. Translation: CASWPPRTGREGAFF.

This clonotype has just a few counts. This chain links TRBV7-6 with TRBJ2-7; 11 bases line up with TRBD1. Trimming removed 1 base from V and 5 bases from J; junction bases left unmatched: 4. Per germline, CDR1 SGHVS and CDR2 FNYEAQ. The CDR3 consists of 15 residues. CDR3 sequence reads: CASSLGTGGNHEQYF. Here the CDR3 DNA reads TGTGCCAGCAGCTTAGGGACAGGGGGCAACCACGAGCAGTACTTC.

For the CDR3, the DNA is TGTGCCAGCAGCCCGGAGGGGCTAGACGGAGATACGCAGTATTTT. Translating gives CASSPEGLDGDTQYF. V is TRBV7-3 and J is TRBJ2-3, with a weak D call TRBD2 (6 bases). The CDR3 is 15 residues long. V lost 5 bases to trimming and J lost 5 bases, with 17 bases between them. Germline values: CDR1 SGHTA, CDR2 FQGTGA. The whole variable domain, filled in from reference TRBV7-3 and TRBJ2-3, reads GAGVSQTPSNKVTEKGKYVELRCDPISGHTALYWYRQSLGQGPEFLIYFQGTGAADDSGLPNDRFFAVRPEGSVSTLKIQRTERGDSAVYLCASSPEGLDGDTQYFGPGTRLTVL.

This chain uses TRBV20-1 with TRBJ1-5; D is perhaps TRBD1 (5 bases). V was pared by 2 bases and J by 6 bases, with 14 bases between. This CDR3 contains 14 residues. Germline CDR1 is DFQATT and CDR2 is SNEGSKA (reference sequence). CDR3 region: CSARKFGAAQPQHF. CDR3 coding DNA: TGCAGTGCTAGAAAGTTCGGGGCGGCTCAGCCCCAGCATTTT.

The genes are TRBV20-1 and TRBJ2-1, with 8 positions matching TRBD1. The CDR3 contains 12 residues. Germline V lookup: CDR1 DFQATT, CDR2 SNEGSKA (reference sequence). Germline trimming cut 6 bases from V and 7 bases from J; bases unmatched to any gene: 5. The CDR3, as DNA: TGCAGTGCCGCGGACAGGGAAAATGAGCAGTTCTTC. Amino acid sequence: CSAADRENEQFF.

The CDR3 DNA is TGCAGTGCTGGGCCACTAGCGGGAGGGCCAGAGACCCAGTACTTC. Translated: CSAGPLAGGPETQYF. J is TRBJ2-5 and V is TRBV20-1; 13 bases align to TRBD2. The CDR3 spans 15 residues. The V segment lost 5 bases and the J segment 4 bases; nucleotides outside the gene matches: 7. CDR1 is DFQATT and CDR2 is SNEGSKA in the germline V gene (reference sequence).

This clonotype was seen just once. The chain couples TRBV30 to TRBJ1-4, with D tentatively TRBD1 (6 bases). The CDR3 runs 19 residues. CDR1 is GTSNPN and CDR2 is SVGIG in the germline V gene (reference sequence). V lost 3 bases and J 4 bases, leaving 27 bases between the germline ends. CDR3 region: CAWRGGGPPLLPNNEKLFF. The CDR3 DNA follows: TGTGCCTGGAGGGGTGGGGGGCCTCCTCTCCTCCCGAATAATGAAAAACTGTTTTTT. The full variable domain, rest sourced from reference TRBV30 and TRBJ1-4, is SQTIHQWPATLVQPVGSPLSLECTVEGTSNPNLYWYRQAAGRGLQLLFYSVGIGQISSEVPQNLSASRPQDRQFILSSKKLLLSDSGFYLCAWRGGGPPLLPNNEKLFFGSGTQLSVL.

The chain joins TRBV2 to TRBJ2-1, with D possibly being TRBD1 (5 bases). The V and J ends lost 2 bases and 6 bases respectively, with 8 bases between them. The CDR3 has 13 residues. Germline V gene data show CDR1 as SNHLY and CDR2 as FYNNEI. CDR3 DNA sequence: TGTGCCAGCAGTGAATGGGGCCTCAATGAGCAGTTCTTC. Translation: CASSEWGLNEQFF.

This rearrangement joins TRBV6-1 to TRBJ2-7; 11 bases are shared with TRBD2. The V gene end was trimmed by 6 bases and the J gene end by 3 bases; junction bases not matched to a gene: 7. Germline CDR1 and CDR2: MNHNS and SASEGT. The CDR3 is 15 residues long. The CDR3 DNA follows: TGTGCCAGCAGCACTAGCGGGAGAAACCTCTACGAGCAGTACTTC. This translates into CASSTSGRNLYEQYF.

The J gene is TRBJ1-5, the V gene TRBV30; no definite D call. The CDR3 runs 12 residues. Germline V gives CDR1 GTSNPN, CDR2 SVGIG (reference sequence). Trimming stripped 4 bases from V and 0 bases from J, with 4 bases between. CDR3 sequence reads: CAWIPSNQPQHF. For the CDR3, the DNA is TGTGCCTGGATTCCTAGCAATCAGCCCCAGCATTTT.

V is TRBV11-3 and J is TRBJ2-1; D unclear. Trimming left V 0 bases short and J 10 bases short, with 10 bases between. Germline CDR1 reads SGHNT; CDR2 reads YENEEA. This CDR3 has 13 residues. CDR3 nucleotides: TGTGCCAGCAGCTTAGAAGGTTATGGGGAGCAGTTCTTC. This encodes CASSLEGYGEQFF.

The V call is TRBV20-1, the J call TRBJ1-2; D may be TRBD1 (6 bases). Germline V gene sequence: CDR1 DFQATT, CDR2 SNEGSKA (reference sequence). CDR3 length: 14 amino acids. Trimming removed 6 bases at V and 0 bases at J, with 14 bases between. CDR3 amino acids: CSATETGANYGYTF. CDR3 nucleotide sequence: TGCAGTGCCACCGAGACAGGAGCTAACTATGGCTACACCTTC.

J is TRBJ2-1 and V is TRBV24-1, with 8 bases matching TRBD1. Trimming removed 0 bases from V and 8 bases from J; junction bases left unmatched: 5. Looked up from germline, CDR1 is KGHDR and CDR2 is SFDVKD. The CDR3 runs 15 residues. CDR3 amino acids: CATSDLKAGGDEQFF. The CDR3 DNA reads TGTGCCACCAGTGATTTGAAGGCAGGGGGCGATGAGCAGTTCTTC.

About this clonotype: Mismatch with germline at one junction end may stem from a read error. The V gene is TRBV7-9, the J gene TRBJ2-5; 9 bases agree with TRBD2. The V gene's germline CDR1 is SEHNR and CDR2 FQNEAQ (reference sequence). The CDR3 loop spans 16 amino acids. CDR3 loop: CVSSFRTSESQETQYF. Here the CDR3 DNA reads TGTGTCAGCAGCTTCCGGACTAGCGAATCTCAAGAGACCCAGTACTTC. The variable domain in full, with the rest retrieved from reference TRBV7-9 and TRBJ2-5, is DTGVSQNPRHKITKRGQNVTFRCDPISEHNRLYWYRQTLGQGPEFLTYFQNEAQLEKSRLLSDRFSAERPKGSFSTLEIQRTEQGDSAMYLCVSSFRTSESQETQYFGPGTRLLVL.

This rearrangement joins TRBV20-1 to TRBJ1-5, with D hard to call. Germline CDR1 is DFQATT and CDR2 is SNEGSKA (reference sequence). V was cut by 1 base and J by 9 bases, with 19 bases left in between. The CDR3 sequence is 15 residues long. CDR3 loop: CSARGLQLGSRPQHF. The DNA for the CDR3 is TGCAGTGCTAGAGGGCTCCAGTTGGGGAGTCGGCCCCAGCATTTT.

DNA for the CDR3: TGTGCCAGCAGCGTAGATGCGGCCAACTCCTACGAGCAGTACTTC. It codes for CASSVDAANSYEQYF. J is TRBJ2-7 and V is TRBV9; unclear D gene. Per germline, CDR1 SGDLS and CDR2 YYNGEE. The CDR3 runs to 15 residues. Trimming took off 0 bases at V and 0 bases at J, with 10 bases between the two ends. Filled out from reference TRBV9 and TRBJ2-7, the complete variable domain reads DSGVTQTPKHLITATGQRVTLRCSPRSGDLSVYWYQQSLDQGLQFLIQYYNGEERAKGNILERFSAQQFPDLHSELNLSSLELGDSALYFCASSVDAANSYEQYFGPGTRLTVT.

There are a few counts of this clonotype. This rearrangement joins TRBV29-1 to TRBJ2-7, with D hard to call. This CDR3 spans 13 amino acids. With 3 bases removed from V and 4 bases from J, the gap between germline ends came to 13 bases. Per germline, CDR1 SQVTM and CDR2 ANQGSEA. For the CDR3, the DNA is TGCAGCGTTGAGGGTCGGAGCAGGTACGAGCAGTACTTC. This codes for CSVEGRSRYEQYF.

The rearrangement uses TRBV2 and TRBJ2-1; 7 bases map to TRBD2. Losses at the gene ends were 1 base for V and 3 bases for J; bases not matched to a gene: 3. The CDR3 has 15 residues. Looked up from germline, CDR1 is SNHLY and CDR2 is FYNNEI. The CDR3 DNA follows: TGTGCCAGCAGTGAAGGCGGGAGAGGCTACAATGAGCAGTTCTTC. This gives the protein CASSEGGRGYNEQFF.

The chain joins TRBV5-1 to TRBJ2-7, with a tentative D call TRBD2 (6 bases). CDR3 length equals 16 residues. Trimming left V 1 base short and J 5 bases short, with 19 bases between. Germline lookup yields CDR1 SGHRS and CDR2 YFSETQ. CDR3 residues: CASSLSFWGVSHEQYF. In DNA form, the CDR3 reads TGCGCCAGCAGCTTGTCATTCTGGGGGGTTTCCCACGAGCAGTACTTC.

The V and J genes are TRBV7-9 and TRBJ2-7, with D tentatively TRBD2 (6 bases). CDR1 is SEHNR and CDR2 is FQNEAQ in the germline V gene (reference sequence). V was cut by 1 base and J by 6 bases, with 10 bases left in between. This CDR3 is 13 amino acids long. DNA of the CDR3: TGTGCCAGCAGCTTAGGGCGGGGAAGCGAGCAGTACTTC. It specifies CASSLGRGSEQYF.

V is TRBV3-1 and J is TRBJ2-1; D gene ambiguous. The better agreement between TRBJ2-7 and the DNA end casts doubt on the J call. CDR1 LGHDT and CDR2 YNNKEL come from the germline V gene (reference sequence). This CDR3 contains 15 residues. The DNA for the CDR3 is TGTGCCAGCAGCCTCTTCCCACTCTCCTACAATGAGCAGTACTTC. Protein sequence: CASSLFPLSYNEQYF.